This TCR beta chain stems from a study of vaccination and CD4 T cells after COVID-19. Study-level background: Subjects got two shots of BNT162b2 or mRNA-1273 vaccine.

About this clonotype: What it recognizes is unknown.

Germline assignment: CDR1 WNHNN and CDR2 SYGVQD (reference sequence). Trimming shortened V by 6 bases and J by 1 base, and 12 bases separated the two germline ends. This CDR3 contains 14 residues. Treatment given: roughly 10-day PBMC culture with coronavirus spike peptide pools or control peptides (ViraFEST assay). Negative selection recovered the CD4+ T cells once they had spent more than eight days in culture. Sequenced with the Oncomine TCR Beta short-read assay was DNA taken from cultured CD4+ T cells. Once CD4+ T cells had been cultured, genomic DNA was extracted from them. TCRdb ran MiXCR on the PCR reads and lists one entry per CDR3 protein. The table has more than 12,000 distinct CDR3 sequences, approximately 48% seen once.

Sequencing was performed on CD4+ T cells from blood, cultured in vitro. This clonotype was obtained from a human donor who had recovered from COVID-19. The chain combines TRBV10-1 with TRBJ1-1; weak D call: TRBD1 (5 bases). CDR3 in amino acids: CASSPGRENTEAFF. CDR3 sequence (DNA): TGCGCCAGCAGCCCGGGACGGGAGAACACTGAAGCTTTCTTT.